Below are 23 T cell receptor beta chains sequenced from a single sample in a study of blood T cell repertoires in COVID-19. Data came from immunoSEQ multiplex PCR; TCRdb stores just in-frame clones and leaves some out. The sample contains about 330,000 clones, about 90% of which appear only once. Sequencing was performed on PBMCs or T cells enriched from blood (not recorded which). The receptors were gathered from a woman in her thirties who had recovered from COVID-19.

V usage is TRBV7-2 and J usage is TRBJ2-1, with TRBD2 matching over 9 bases. CDR1 is SGHTA, CDR2 FQGNSA, per germline. V lost 2 bases and J lost 3; bases outside the gene matches: 5. This CDR3 contains 16 residues. The CDR3 sequence: CASSLLAGGHYNEQFF. Written as DNA, the CDR3 is TGTGCCAGCAGCTTACTTGCGGGGGGGCACTACAATGAGCAGTTCTTC.

The chain uses TRBV19 and TRBJ1-5, with 7 nucleotides matching TRBD1. This CDR3 region has 16 residues. Germline CDR1 reads LNHDA; CDR2 reads SQIVND (reference sequence). V trimming: 7 bases; J trimming: 4 bases; junction bases outside the gene matches: 13. The CDR3 coding sequence is TGTGCCAGTACAAAATACCGGGACAGTAAAAATCAGCCCCAGCATTTT. This codes for CASTKYRDSKNQPQHF.

The gene calls are TRBV9 and TRBJ1-2; the D gene is possibly TRBD1 (6 bases). The V gene's germline CDR1 is SGDLS and CDR2 YYNGEE. There are 17 residues in the CDR3. The germline V and J ends were trimmed by 2 bases and 0 bases, with 17 bases remaining between them. CDR3 in amino acids: CASSVGQISLPNYGYTF. CDR3 nucleotide sequence: TGTGCCAGCAGCGTCGGACAGATTTCTCTACCTAACTATGGCTACACCTTC. The full variable domain, completed using reference TRBV9 and TRBJ1-2, is DSGVTQTPKHLITATGQRVTLRCSPRSGDLSVYWYQQSLDQGLQFLIQYYNGEERAKGNILERFSAQQFPDLHSELNLSSLELGDSALYFCASSVGQISLPNYGYTFGSGTRLTVV.

The chain has TRBV19 and TRBJ1-3, with D hard to call. CDR3 length: 12 residues. From germline, CDR1 is LNHDA and CDR2 SQIVND (reference sequence). Trimming pared 7 bases from V and 4 bases from J, leaving 8 bases between. DNA for the CDR3: TGTGCCAGTACTCTACGGGGAAACACCATATATTTT. Its protein product is CASTLRGNTIYF.

This clone appeared a few times. V gene TRBV19 combines with J gene TRBJ1-2; 9 bases are shared with TRBD1. The CDR3 has 15 residues. V lost 5 bases to trimming and J lost 4 bases; unmatched junction nucleotides: 8. Per germline, CDR1 LNHDA and CDR2 SQIVND (reference sequence). The DNA for the CDR3 is TGTGCCAGTAGTTCCTCCGGGACAGGGAGCTATGGCTACACCTTC. This encodes CASSSSGTGSYGYTF. Full variable domain (outside the CDR3, taken from reference TRBV19 and TRBJ1-2): DGGITQSPKYLFRKEGQNVTLSCEQNLNHDAMYWYRQDPGQGLRLIYYSQIVNDFQKGDIAEGYSVSREKKESFPLTVTSAQKNPTAFYLCASSSSGTGSYGYTFGSGTRLTVV.

J is TRBJ1-1 and V is TRBV14; TRBD1 is a possible D gene (5 bases). The CDR3 is 14 residues long. Trimming pared 4 bases from V and 1 base from J, leaving 10 bases between. CDR1 and CDR2 (germline): SGHDN, FVKESK. CDR3 sequence (DNA): TGTGCCAGCAGCCCAGGGTGGGGGAACACTGAAGCTTTCTTT. This sequence encodes CASSPGWGNTEAFF.

The chain couples TRBV19 to TRBJ1-6; 7 nucleotides line up with TRBD1. The junction had 8 bases not matched to a gene; V was cut back by 6 bases and J by 0 bases. CDR1 is LNHDA, CDR2 SQIVND, per germline (reference sequence). CDR3 length: 17 residues. The CDR3: CASSPEGASSYNSPLHF. CDR3 DNA sequence: TGTGCCAGTAGCCCAGAGGGGGCAAGCTCCTATAATTCACCCCTCCACTTT.

V usage is TRBV5-4 and J usage is TRBJ2-1, with TRBD2 matching 7 bases. Germline CDR1 reads SGHNT; CDR2 reads YYREEE (reference sequence). J was trimmed by 7 bases and V by 3 bases; bases with no gene match: 10. The CDR3 covers 15 residues. The CDR3 DNA reads TGTGCCAGCAGCTCTCAGCGGGGTATGTTTAATGAGCAGTTCTTC. It encodes CASSSQRGMFNEQFF.

This chain connects TRBV5-4 to TRBJ1-1; D unresolved. Germline CDR1 SGHNT, CDR2 YYREEE (reference sequence). The CDR3 length is 13 residues. Trimming pared 5 bases from V and 2 bases from J, leaving 10 bases between. Here the CDR3 reads CASSPSLNTEAFF. The DNA for the CDR3 is TGTGCCAGCAGTCCCAGTTTAAACACTGAAGCTTTCTTT.

This chain links TRBV6-2 or TRBV6-3 with TRBJ2-3; 9 bases agree with TRBD2. J lost 8 bases, V lost 0 bases, and 6 bases had no gene match. CDR1 and CDR2 from the germline V gene are MNHEY and SVGEGT. This CDR3 is 15 amino acids long. CDR3 in amino acids: CASSYSSGGPGTQYF. CDR3 nucleotide sequence: TGTGCCAGCAGTTACTCTAGCGGGGGCCCGGGTACGCAGTATTTT.

This chain connects TRBV2 to TRBJ1-2, with 7 bases matching TRBD1. This CDR3 region has 12 residues. With V trimmed by 9 bases and J by 8 bases, 9 bases remained unmatched. CDR1 and CDR2 (germline): SNHLY, FYNNEI. The CDR3 is CARRQGELGYTF. CDR3 coding DNA: TGTGCCAGGAGGCAGGGGGAGTTGGGCTACACCTTC.

This chain uses TRBV5-4 with TRBJ2-5; 10 nucleotides align to TRBD2. V lost 7 bases to trimming and J lost 1 base; unmatched junction nucleotides: 7. Per the germline V gene, CDR1 is SGHNT and CDR2 is YYREEE (reference sequence). The CDR3 has 15 amino acids. The CDR3 nucleotides read TGTGCCAGCTCGAATAGCGGGGGGCCCCAAGAGACCCAGTACTTC. This codes for CASSNSGGPQETQYF.

CDR3 residues: CASSLAGGTEAFF. Here the CDR3 DNA reads TGTGCCAGCAGCTTAGCCGGGGGCACTGAAGCTTTCTTT. The chain employs TRBV13 and TRBJ1-1, with D possibly TRBD1 on 5 matching bases. The germline gives CDR1 PRHDT, CDR2 FYEKMQ (reference sequence). Trimming left V 1 base short and J 4 bases short, with 7 bases between. The CDR3 extends over 13 amino acids. Supplemented by reference TRBV13 and TRBJ1-1, the full variable domain reads AAGVIQSPRHLIKEKRETATLKCYPIPRHDTVYWYQQGPGQDPQFLISFYEKMQSDKGSIPDRFSAQQFSDYHSELNMSSLELGDSALYFCASSLAGGTEAFFGQGTRLTVV.

V and J are TRBV6-5 and TRBJ1-5; TRBD1 agrees at 9 bases. CDR1 and CDR2 from the germline V gene are MNHEY and SVGAGI. The CDR3 runs 15 residues. J gave up 7 bases and V 4 bases, and 8 bases lay outside the gene matches. The CDR3 is CASSFTPTGGQPQHF. The CDR3 region has the DNA TGTGCCAGCAGTTTTACCCCGACAGGGGGGCAGCCCCAGCATTTT.

V usage is TRBV14 and J usage is TRBJ1-5; TRBD1 aligns across 7 bases. Trimming removed 0 bases from V and 9 bases from J; junction bases left unmatched: 5. The CDR3 extends over 14 amino acids. Per germline, CDR1 SGHDN and CDR2 FVKESK. The DNA for the CDR3 is TGTGCCAGCAGCCAAGATAACAGGGGAGGGCCCCAGCATTTT. This encodes CASSQDNRGGPQHF.

This sequence joins TRBV19 and TRBJ2-1; 10 bases map to TRBD2. J was trimmed by 11 bases and V by 0 bases; bases with no gene match: 10. Germline V gene lookup returns CDR1 LNHDA and CDR2 SQIVND (reference sequence). This CDR3 contains 16 residues. CDR3 in DNA: TGTGCCAGTAGTATAGAAGGAACAATAGCGGGGGGACAGCAGTTCTTC. Its translation: CASSIEGTIAGGQQFF.

This chain joins TRBV11-2 and TRBJ1-1; D gene ambiguous. CDR1 is SGHAT and CDR2 is FQNNGV in the germline V gene. Trimming removed 3 bases at V and 5 bases at J, with 4 bases between. This CDR3 has 11 amino acids. The CDR3 nucleotides read TGTGCCAGCAGCTTTAAAACTGAAGCTTTCTTT. Its translation: CASSFKTEAFF.

CDR3 loop: CASSHQRLGQGASYEQYF. DNA for the CDR3: TGCGCCAGCAGCCATCAAAGATTGGGACAGGGCGCCTCCTACGAGCAGTACTTC. The rearrangement links TRBV4-3 to TRBJ2-7, with 9 bases lining up with TRBD1. CDR3 length: 18 residues. V shed 3 bases, J shed 0 bases, and the junction held 12 bases outside the gene matches. The germline gives CDR1 LGHNA, CDR2 YSLEER.

The chain couples TRBV21-1 to TRBJ1-1; the D call in the table, TRBD1, was not verified against the DNA. TRBV21-1 represents a pseudogene. The CDR3 is 16 amino acids. CDR3 nucleotides: TGTGCCAGCAGCCCCGGCCCTTTCAGGGGGCTTACTGAAGCTTTCTTT. Its translation: CASSPGPFRGLTEAFF.

The rearrangement joins TRBV19 to TRBJ2-1, with 12 nucleotides matching TRBD2. CDR1 is LNHDA, CDR2 SQIVND, per germline (reference sequence). The CDR3 consists of 15 residues. With 4 bases clipped from V and 2 bases from J, the junction kept 0 bases outside the gene matches. The CDR3 nucleotides read TGTGCCAGTAGTACTAGCGGGGGGGCCTACAATGAGCAGTTCTTC. Its translation: CASSTSGGAYNEQFF.

This chain links TRBV5-6 with TRBJ1-3; 11 positions match TRBD1. Trimming cost V 6 bases and J 4 bases; bases outside gene matches: 9. The CDR3 contains 16 residues. Germline V gene data show CDR1 as SGHDT and CDR2 as YYEEEE. The CDR3 DNA reads TGTGCCAGCACCCTCTGGGACAGGGGGTTCGGAAACACCATATATTTT. The encoded protein is CASTLWDRGFGNTIYF.

The chain couples TRBV10-2 to TRBJ1-2; 9 bases map to TRBD1. Trimming took 5 bases from V and 2 from J; bases not matched to a gene: 6. The CDR3 has 15 amino acids. Germline CDR1 reads WSHSY; CDR2 reads SAAADI. CDR3 nucleotides: TGCGCCAGCAGTCCCAGGACAGGGGAAAACTATGGCTACACCTTC. It codes for CASSPRTGENYGYTF.

Turning to this clone: Other DNA sequences of this sample code for an identical CDR3. The chain recombines TRBV2 with TRBJ1-1; the match to TRBD1 covers 8 bases. The CDR3 contains 14 residues. The V gene end was trimmed by 3 bases and the J gene end by 5 bases; junction bases not matched to a gene: 5. From germline, CDR1 is SNHLY and CDR2 FYNNEI. The CDR3 loop is CASSEVRGLTEAFF. DNA of the CDR3: TGTGCCAGCAGTGAGGTCAGGGGGCTGACTGAAGCTTTCTTT.